A selection of T cell receptor beta chains follows, all from one sample in a study of regulatory T cells in long-lasting Graves disease. TCRdb reprocessed the multiplex PCR reads via MiXCR and lists one record per CDR3 protein. The sample shows approximately 300,000 distinct CDR3 sequences, over 15% of them seen only once. The specimen comprised peripheral blood mononuclear cells (PBMCs), sampled at new diagnosis, from a patient treated with antithyroid drugs. The receptor set was obtained from a female donor with Graves disease. Both conserved end residues are part of each CDR3. D genes are given only for firm matches. Only some rows state a clone size, as once, few, many or a class for expanded clones.

NA,TRBJ2-7,TRBV12-3/TRBV12-4,many,CASSLQLEPEYF,TGTGCCAGCAGTTTACAGCTCGAACCGGAGTACTTC
NA,TRBJ2-3,TRBV9,few,CASSGPMLSPTDTQYF,TGTGCCAGCAGCGGCCCTATGCTCTCACCCACAGATACGCAGTATTTT
NA,TRBJ1-1,TRBV11-3,few,CASSSRIRNTEAFF,TGTGCCAGCAGCTCACGGATTAGGAACACTGAAGCTTTCTTT
NA,TRBJ2-5,TRBV4-1,many,CASSQDTRGETQYF,TGCGCCAGCAGCCAAGATACTAGGGGCGAGACCCAGTACTTC
NA,TRBJ2-7,TRBV10-2,NA,CASRGAGLYEQYF,TGCGCCAGCCGGGGGGCAGGACTTTACGAGCAGTACTTC
NA,TRBJ1-2,TRBV6-1,many,CASSYHRVDGYTF,TGTGCCAGCAGCTATCACAGGGTAGATGGCTACACCTTC
NA,TRBJ1-1,TRBV9,NA,CASSVGGGGEAFF,TGTGCCAGCAGCGTAGGGGGGGGGGGTGAAGCTTTCTTT
NA,TRBJ2-7,TRBV19,many,CASSIGVGTSLLREQYF,TGTGCCAGTAGTATAGGGGTAGGGACCAGCCTCCTTAGGGAGCAGTACTTC
TRBD2,TRBJ2-1,TRBV7-3,many,CASSLLSSGSYNEQFF,TGTGCCAGCAGCTTATTGTCTAGCGGGAGTTACAATGAGCAGTTCTTC
TRBD2,TRBJ2-7,TRBV2,many,CASRPTSTYEQYF,TGTGCCAGCAGACCGACTAGCACCTACGAGCAGTACTTC
TRBD1,TRBJ2-7,TRBV5-1,many,CASSLQGDSYEQYF,TGCGCCAGCAGCTTGCAGGGGGATTCCTACGAGCAGTACTTC
TRBD1,TRBJ1-6,TRBV2,NA,CASSLGQGYSPLHF,TGTGCCAGCAGTCTTGGACAGGGTTATTCACCCCTCCACTTT
TRBD2,TRBJ2-3,TRBV15,NA,CATSRDGLAGTTDTQYF,TGTGCCACCAGCAGGGACGGACTAGCGGGAACCACAGATACGCAGTATTTT
NA,TRBJ2-5,TRBV11-2,NA,CASRLVRKETQYF,TGTGCCAGCAGACTGGTCCGTAAGGAGACCCAGTACTTC
NA,TRBJ1-2,TRBV5-4,NA,CASSLGGVWRQIPGYTF,TGTGCCAGCAGCTTGGGAGGTGTGTGGCGACAGATTCCTGGCTACACCTTC
TRBD2,TRBJ2-1,TRBV18,many,CASSPGTSVYNEQFF,TGTGCCAGCTCACCCGGGACTAGCGTCTACAATGAGCAGTTCTTC
NA,TRBJ2-5,TRBV10-3,many,CATTKRPAETQYF,TGTGCCACAACTAAAAGACCAGCAGAGACCCAGTACTTC
TRBD1,TRBJ2-7,TRBV5-1,few,CASSTGSTEQYF,TGCGCCAGCTCGACAGGGTCAACCGAGCAGTACTTC
NA,TRBJ2-7,TRBV9,NA,CASSPKLAAYEQYF,TGTGCCAGCAGCCCCAAGCTAGCCGCCTACGAGCAGTACTTC
NA,TRBJ2-3,TRBV6-2/TRBV6-3,many,CASNLQGTSTDTQYF,TGTGCCAGCAATTTACAGGGAACTAGCACAGATACGCAGTATTTT
TRBD1,TRBJ1-5,TRBV11-2,many,CASSEGGTGHQPQHF,TGTGCCAGCAGCGAGGGAGGGACAGGCCACCAGCCCCAGCATTTT
NA,TRBJ1-1,TRBV25-1,few,CASSEWGAGEAFF,TGTGCCAGCAGTGAATGGGGGGCTGGTGAAGCTTTCTTT